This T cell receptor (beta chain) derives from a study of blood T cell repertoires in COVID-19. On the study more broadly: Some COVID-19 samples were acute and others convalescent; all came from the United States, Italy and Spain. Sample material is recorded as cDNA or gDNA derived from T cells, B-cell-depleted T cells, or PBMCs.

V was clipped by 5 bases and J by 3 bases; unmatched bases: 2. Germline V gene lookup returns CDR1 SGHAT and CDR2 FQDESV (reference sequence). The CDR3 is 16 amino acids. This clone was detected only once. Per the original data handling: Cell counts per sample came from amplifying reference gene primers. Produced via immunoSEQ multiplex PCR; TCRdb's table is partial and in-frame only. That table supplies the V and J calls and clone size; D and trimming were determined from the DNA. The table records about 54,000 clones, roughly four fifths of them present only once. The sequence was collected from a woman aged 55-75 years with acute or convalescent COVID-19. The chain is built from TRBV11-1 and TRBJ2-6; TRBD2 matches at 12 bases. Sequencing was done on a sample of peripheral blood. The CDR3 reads CASSRTSGDGANVLTF. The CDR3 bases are TGTGCCAGCAGCCGGACTAGCGGGGATGGGGCCAACGTCCTGACTTTC.